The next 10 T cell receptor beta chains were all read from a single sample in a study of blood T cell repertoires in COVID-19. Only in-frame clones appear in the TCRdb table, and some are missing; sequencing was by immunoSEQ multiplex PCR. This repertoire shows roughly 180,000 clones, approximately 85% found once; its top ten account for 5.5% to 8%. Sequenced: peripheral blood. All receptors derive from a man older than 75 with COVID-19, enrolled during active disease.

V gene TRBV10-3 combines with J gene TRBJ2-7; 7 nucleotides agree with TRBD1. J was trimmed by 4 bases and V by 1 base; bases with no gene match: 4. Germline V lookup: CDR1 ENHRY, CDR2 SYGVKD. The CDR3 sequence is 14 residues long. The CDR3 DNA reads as TGTGCCATCAGTGAGTTCAACAGGGGATACGAGCAGTACTTC. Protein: CAISEFNRGYEQYF.

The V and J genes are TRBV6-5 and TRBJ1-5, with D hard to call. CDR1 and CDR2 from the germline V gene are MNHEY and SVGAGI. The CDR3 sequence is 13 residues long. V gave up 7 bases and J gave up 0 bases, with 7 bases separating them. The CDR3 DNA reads TGTGCCAGCAAGCTTGATAGCAATCAGCCCCAGCATTTT. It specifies CASKLDSNQPQHF.

This CDR3 reads CASSSGDRGHEKLFF. As DNA, the CDR3 is TGCGCCAGCAGCTCCGGGGACAGGGGGCACGAAAAACTGTTTTTT. V usage is TRBV5-1 and J usage is TRBJ1-4, with 12 bases matching TRBD1. With V trimmed by 3 bases and J by 8 bases, 5 bases remained unmatched. The CDR3 loop spans 15 amino acids. Germline assignment: CDR1 SGHRS and CDR2 YFSETQ.

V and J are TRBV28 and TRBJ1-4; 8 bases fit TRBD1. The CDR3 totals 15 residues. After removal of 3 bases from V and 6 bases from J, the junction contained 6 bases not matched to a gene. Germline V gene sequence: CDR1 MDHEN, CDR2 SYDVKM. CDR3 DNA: TGTGCCAGCAGTTTGACAGGGGACTTGGATGAAAAACTGTTTTTT. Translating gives CASSLTGDLDEKLFF.

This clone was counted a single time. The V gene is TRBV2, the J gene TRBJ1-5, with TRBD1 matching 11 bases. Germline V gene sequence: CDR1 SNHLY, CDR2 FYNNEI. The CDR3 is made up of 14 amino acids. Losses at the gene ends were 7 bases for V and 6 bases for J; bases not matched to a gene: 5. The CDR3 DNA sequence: TGTGCCAGCAACACGGACAGGGGGCTTCAGCCCCAGCATTTT. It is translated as CASNTDRGLQPQHF.

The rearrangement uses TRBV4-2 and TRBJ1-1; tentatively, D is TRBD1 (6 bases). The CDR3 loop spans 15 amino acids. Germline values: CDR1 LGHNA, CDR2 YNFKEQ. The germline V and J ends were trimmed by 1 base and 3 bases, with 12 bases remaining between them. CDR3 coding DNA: TGTGCCAGCAGCCAAGGAAGCAGGGGCGACACTGAAGCTTTCTTT. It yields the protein CASSQGSRGDTEAFF.

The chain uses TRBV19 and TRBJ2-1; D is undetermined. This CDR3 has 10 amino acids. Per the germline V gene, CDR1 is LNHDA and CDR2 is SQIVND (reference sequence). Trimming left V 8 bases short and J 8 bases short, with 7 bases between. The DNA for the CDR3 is TGTGCCAGTCCCTTATATGAGCAGTTCTTC. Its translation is CASPLYEQFF. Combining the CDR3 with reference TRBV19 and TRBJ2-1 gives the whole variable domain DGGITQSPKYLFRKEGQNVTLSCEQNLNHDAMYWYRQDPGQGLRLIYYSQIVNDFQKGDIAEGYSVSREKKESFPLTVTSAQKNPTAFYLCASPLYEQFFGPGTRLTVL.

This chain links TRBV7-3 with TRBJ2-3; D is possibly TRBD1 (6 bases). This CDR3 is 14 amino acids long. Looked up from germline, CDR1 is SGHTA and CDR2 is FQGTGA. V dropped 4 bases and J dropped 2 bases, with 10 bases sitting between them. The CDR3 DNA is TGTGCCAGCAGCTCACAGGGTGTCACAGATACGCAGTATTTT. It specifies CASSSQGVTDTQYF.

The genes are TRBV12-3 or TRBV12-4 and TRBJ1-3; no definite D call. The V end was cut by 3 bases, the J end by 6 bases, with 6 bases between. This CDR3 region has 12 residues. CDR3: CASSFQANTIYF. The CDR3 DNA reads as TGTGCCAGCAGTTTTCAGGCAAACACCATATATTTT.

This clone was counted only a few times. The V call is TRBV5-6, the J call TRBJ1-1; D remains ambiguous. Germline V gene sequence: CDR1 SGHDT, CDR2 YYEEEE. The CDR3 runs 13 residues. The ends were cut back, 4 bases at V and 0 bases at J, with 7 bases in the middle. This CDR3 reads CASSGRLNTEAFF. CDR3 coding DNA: TGTGCCAGCAGCGGCAGGCTGAACACTGAAGCTTTCTTT.